This T cell receptor beta chain was sequenced during a study of prognosis after radiotherapy for stage I lung cancer. Study results and caveats: In patients receiving stereotactic body radiation therapy, unique TCR clone counts fell afterward, median about 10,000 versus 6,900.

Blood, 5.5 to 7.5 milliliters, was collected at each of two time points. Multiplex PCR, run in two rounds, amplified TCR beta CDR3 from genomic DNA. Primers targeting each individual TRBV and TRBJ gene were applied in first-round PCR. MiXCR, applied by TCRdb to the multiplex PCR reads, yields one record per CDR3 protein. Of 10,000 to 15,000 distinct CDR3 sequences listed, approximately 45% are singletons. CDR1 MNHEY and CDR2 SVGEGT come from the germline V gene. The CDR3 runs to 14 residues. The V gene end was trimmed by 6 bases and the J gene end by 5 bases; junction bases not matched to a gene: 9. Regarding this clonotype: The target antigen is unknown.

This receptor was taken from a donor over 45 with non-small cell lung cancer. V gene TRBV6-2 or TRBV6-3 combines with J gene TRBJ1-1; 7 positions agree with TRBD1. The input for sequencing was PBMCs, taken before or after stereotactic body radiation therapy (not recorded which). The CDR3 sequence: CASSDGTAITEAFF. In DNA form, the CDR3 reads TGTGCCAGCAGCGACGGGACAGCGATAACTGAAGCTTTCTTT.